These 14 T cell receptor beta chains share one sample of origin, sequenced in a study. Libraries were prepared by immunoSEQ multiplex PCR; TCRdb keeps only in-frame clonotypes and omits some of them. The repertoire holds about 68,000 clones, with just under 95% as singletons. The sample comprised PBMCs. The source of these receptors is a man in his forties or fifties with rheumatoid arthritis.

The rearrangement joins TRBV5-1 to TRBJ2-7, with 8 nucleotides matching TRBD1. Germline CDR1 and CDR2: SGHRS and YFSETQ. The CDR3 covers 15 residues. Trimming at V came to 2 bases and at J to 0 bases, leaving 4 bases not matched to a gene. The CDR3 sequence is CASSLGTGSSYEQYF. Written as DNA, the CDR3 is TGCGCCAGCAGCTTAGGGACAGGCTCCTCCTACGAGCAGTACTTC. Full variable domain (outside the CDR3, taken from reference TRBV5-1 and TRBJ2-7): KAGVTQTPRYLIKTRGQQVTLSCSPISGHRSVSWYQQTPGQGLQFLFEYFSETQRNKGNFPGRFSGRQFSNSRSEMNVSTLELGDSALYLCASSLGTGSSYEQYFGPGTRLTVT.

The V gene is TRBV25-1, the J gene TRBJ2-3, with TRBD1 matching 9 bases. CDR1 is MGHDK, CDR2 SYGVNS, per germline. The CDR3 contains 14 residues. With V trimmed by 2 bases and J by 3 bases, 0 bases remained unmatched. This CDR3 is CASSEGTGTDTQYF. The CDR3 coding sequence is TGTGCCAGCAGTGAAGGGACAGGGACAGATACGCAGTATTTT.

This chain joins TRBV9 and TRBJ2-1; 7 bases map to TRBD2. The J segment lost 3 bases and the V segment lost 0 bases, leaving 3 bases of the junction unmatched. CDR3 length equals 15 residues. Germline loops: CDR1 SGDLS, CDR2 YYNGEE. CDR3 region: CASSVGGGVYNEQFF. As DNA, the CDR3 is TGTGCCAGCAGCGTAGGGGGAGGGGTCTACAATGAGCAGTTCTTC.

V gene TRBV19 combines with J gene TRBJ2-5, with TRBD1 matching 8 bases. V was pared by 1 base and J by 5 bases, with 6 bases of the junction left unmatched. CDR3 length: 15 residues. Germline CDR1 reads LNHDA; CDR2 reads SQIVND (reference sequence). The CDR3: CASSIGETGVETQYF. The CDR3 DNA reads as TGTGCCAGTAGTATAGGAGAGACAGGGGTTGAGACCCAGTACTTC.

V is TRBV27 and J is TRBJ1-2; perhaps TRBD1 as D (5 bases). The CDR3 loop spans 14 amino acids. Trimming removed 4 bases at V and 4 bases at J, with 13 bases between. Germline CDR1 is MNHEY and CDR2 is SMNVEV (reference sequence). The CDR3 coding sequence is TGTGCCAGCAGTTCGATGACGGGGGGCTATGGCTACACCTTC. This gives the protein CASSSMTGGYGYTF.

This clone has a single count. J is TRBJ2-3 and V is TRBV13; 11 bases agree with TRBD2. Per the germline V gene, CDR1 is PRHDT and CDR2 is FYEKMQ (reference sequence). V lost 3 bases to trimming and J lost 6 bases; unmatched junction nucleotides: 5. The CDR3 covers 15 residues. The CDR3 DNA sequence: TGTGCCAGCAGCTTTAGCGGGGGGGCGGCTGATACGCAGTATTTT. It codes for CASSFSGGAADTQYF.

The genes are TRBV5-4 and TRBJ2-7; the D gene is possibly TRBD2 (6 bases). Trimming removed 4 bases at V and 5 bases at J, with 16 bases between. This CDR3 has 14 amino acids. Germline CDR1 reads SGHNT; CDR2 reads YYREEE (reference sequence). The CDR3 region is CASSRDSRNHEQYF. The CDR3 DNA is TGTGCCAGCAGCAGGGACTCCCGAAACCACGAGCAGTACTTC.

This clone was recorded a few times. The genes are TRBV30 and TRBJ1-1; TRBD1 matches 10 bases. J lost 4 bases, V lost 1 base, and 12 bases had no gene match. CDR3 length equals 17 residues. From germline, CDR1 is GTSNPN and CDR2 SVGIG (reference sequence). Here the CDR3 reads CAWSATGGAGGSTEAFF. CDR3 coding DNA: TGTGCCTGGAGTGCGACAGGGGGCGCGGGGGGTTCCACTGAAGCTTTCTTT.

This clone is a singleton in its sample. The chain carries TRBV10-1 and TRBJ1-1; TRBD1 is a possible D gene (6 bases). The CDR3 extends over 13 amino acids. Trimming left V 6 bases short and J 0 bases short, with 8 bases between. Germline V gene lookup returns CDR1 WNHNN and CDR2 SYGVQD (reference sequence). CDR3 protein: CASSRDMNTEAFF. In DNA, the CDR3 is TGCGCCAGCAGCAGGGACATGAACACTGAAGCTTTCTTT.

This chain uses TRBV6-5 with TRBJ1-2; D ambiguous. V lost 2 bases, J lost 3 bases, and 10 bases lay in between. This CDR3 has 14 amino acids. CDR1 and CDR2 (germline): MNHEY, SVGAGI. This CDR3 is CASSYVPGDYGYTF. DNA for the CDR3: TGTGCCAGCAGTTACGTCCCCGGAGACTATGGCTACACCTTC.

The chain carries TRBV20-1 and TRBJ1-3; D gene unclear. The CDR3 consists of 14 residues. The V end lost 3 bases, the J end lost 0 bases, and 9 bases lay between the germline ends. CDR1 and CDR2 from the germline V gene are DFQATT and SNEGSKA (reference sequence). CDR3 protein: CSASRAGSGNTIYF. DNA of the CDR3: TGCAGTGCTAGTAGGGCAGGCTCTGGAAACACCATATATTTT.

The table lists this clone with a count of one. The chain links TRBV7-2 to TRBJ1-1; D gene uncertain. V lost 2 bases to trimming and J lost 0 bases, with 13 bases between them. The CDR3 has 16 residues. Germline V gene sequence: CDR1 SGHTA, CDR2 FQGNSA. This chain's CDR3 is CASSLSRPSLNTEAFF. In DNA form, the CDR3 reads TGTGCCAGCAGCTTATCGCGGCCGTCTTTGAACACTGAAGCTTTCTTT.

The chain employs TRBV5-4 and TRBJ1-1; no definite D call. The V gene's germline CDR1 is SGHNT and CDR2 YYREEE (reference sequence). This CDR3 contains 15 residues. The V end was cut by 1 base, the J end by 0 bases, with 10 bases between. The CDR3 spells CASSLFVEMNTEAFF. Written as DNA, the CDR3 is TGTGCCAGCAGCTTGTTTGTCGAGATGAACACTGAAGCTTTCTTT. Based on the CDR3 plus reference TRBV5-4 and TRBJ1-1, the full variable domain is ETGVTQSPTHLIKTRGQQVTLRCSSQSGHNTVSWYQQALGQGPQFIFQYYREEENGRGNFPPRFSGLQFPNYSSELNVNALELDDSALYLCASSLFVEMNTEAFFGQGTRLTVV.

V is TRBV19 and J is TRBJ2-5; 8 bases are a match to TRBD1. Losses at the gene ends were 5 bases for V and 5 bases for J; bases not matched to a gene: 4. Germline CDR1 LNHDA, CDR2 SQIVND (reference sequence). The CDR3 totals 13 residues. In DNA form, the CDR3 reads TGTGCCAGTAGTGGACAGGGTCAGGAGACCCAGTACTTC. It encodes CASSGQGQETQYF.